Listed below are T cell receptor beta chains from one sample, sequenced in a study of breast tumors, draining lymph nodes, adjacent tissues. TCRdb fed the multiplex PCR reads into MiXCR, producing one record per CDR3 protein. This table has approximately 300,000 distinct CDR3 sequences, more than 30% appearing once. Sequenced sample: axillary lymph node tissue. All receptors derive from a female donor with breast cancer. Some clones in this sample may be carry-over from other donors' samples. CDR3s leave out the opening cysteine and the closing phenylalanine or tryptophan. A D gene is named only where the DNA matches it firmly.

j_gene,v_gene,d_gene,CDR3aa
TRBJ1-3,TRBV20-1,-,SARDLGPGNTIY
TRBJ2-1,TRBV30,-,ALEDRDKWFEQF
TRBJ2-2,TRBV29-1,-,SVVLRNTGELF
TRBJ2-7,TRBV18,-,ASSPGHGQEQY
TRBJ1-2,TRBV5-6,TRBD1,ASSLEVAGTGDYGYT
TRBJ2-1,TRBV6-5,TRBD2,ASRDPGLAGNEQF
TRBJ2-5,TRBV19,TRBD2,ASSSGLAGDQGETQY
TRBJ1-5,TRBV20-1,-,SARDLPDNPPQH
TRBJ2-7,TRBV11-3,-,ASTSRGSSYEQY
TRBJ2-7,TRBV4-2,TRBD2,ASSHPLGGGTFYEQY
TRBJ1-2,TRBV14,-,ASSQGGGYYGYT
TRBJ2-7,TRBV2,TRBD2,ASSDSSGRGFTYEQY
TRBJ2-1,TRBV19,-,ASSIVVDEDNEQF
TRBJ2-6,TRBV7-6,-,ASSLAGWGSGANVLT
TRBJ2-2,TRBV25-1,-,ARGEKDQNTGELF
TRBJ2-7,TRBV6-1,-,ASRRVGDSYEQY
TRBJ1-2,TRBV6-5,TRBD1,TSSYEAGGHGYT
TRBJ1-4,TRBV20-1,-,NARDLGRGAKLF
TRBJ1-3,TRBV6-4,-,ASSSEGVGNTIY
TRBJ2-5,TRBV6-5,-,ASSYSGGRIQETQY
TRBJ2-7,TRBV9,-,ASSPWGGSSYEQY
TRBJ2-5,TRBV30,-,AWSAVMRETQY
TRBJ2-7,TRBV6-6,-,ASSYGPPSPEQY
TRBJ1-2,TRBV29-1,TRBD1,SVLQGNYGYT
TRBJ2-1,TRBV7-2,-,ASSFLVYNEQF
TRBJ2-7,TRBV19,TRBD2,ASSMRGGSYEQY
TRBJ2-7,TRBV7-3,TRBD2,ASALAGGLLYEQY
TRBJ2-3,TRBV5-1,-,ASSLYSGTDTQY
TRBJ2-1,TRBV9,-,ASSVFARRDGYRYNEQF
TRBJ2-7,TRBV2,TRBD2,ASRAGTSGSYEQY
TRBJ2-3,TRBV29-1,TRBD2,SSLTSGLVHAY
TRBJ2-7,TRBV20-1,TRBD2,SAGAASGTRKQY
TRBJ2-4,TRBV6-6,TRBD1,ASSPRQGLSGDIQY
TRBJ2-5,TRBV5-4,-,ASSDGRSAQETQY
TRBJ2-1,TRBV24-1,TRBD1,ATSDGTDRQGDEQF
TRBJ1-2,TRBV20-1,TRBD1,SATGGRGYT
TRBJ1-2,TRBV11-2,-,ASSLDPGRSLNYGYT
TRBJ2-3,TRBV19,TRBD2,ASSSSGGSTDTQY
TRBJ2-5,TRBV4-3,-,ASSQDGSRETQY
TRBJ2-1,TRBV4-2,-,ASSQDLSSYNEQS
TRBJ1-4,TRBV19,TRBD1,ASGNRDRDEKLF
TRBJ2-3,TRBV12-5,-,ASGLGGFSPPS
TRBJ1-3,TRBV5-1,-,ASSLEVALGNTIY
TRBJ2-5,TRBV30,-,AWSVHGQREETQY
TRBJ2-6,TRBV29-1,-,SVRTNPASGANVLT
TRBJ2-7,TRBV11-3,-,ASSLGPSYGQY
TRBJ2-1,TRBV6-2/TRBV6-3,-,ASSYPFGSNEQF
TRBJ2-5,TRBV11-2,-,ASSHYLTLAQETQY
TRBJ2-2,TRBV6-2/TRBV6-3,-,ASSYAVNTGELF
TRBJ1-6,TRBV10-1,-,ASSEGEASSPLH
TRBJ2-3,TRBV9,-,ASSPRWAGDTQF
TRBJ2-7,TRBV11-2,-,ASMLRAGTYEQY
TRBJ2-2,TRBV5-6,-,ASSPGPPTGELF